This T cell receptor beta chain was obtained from a study of T cells in Graves' hyperthyroidism and ophthalmopathy. General study findings and limits: Classification by a 13 V-J model distinguished ophthalmopathy from stable hyperthyroidism. Most expanded thyroid clonotypes above 0.001 also appeared in blood.

Notes on this clonotype: What it recognizes is unknown.

The trim removed 5 bases at V and 1 base at J, leaving 8 bases unmatched. The CDR3 has 16 residues. Germline V gene sequence: CDR1 KGHSH, CDR2 LQKENI. Amplified TCR beta CDR3 regions derived from RNA transcripts. First-round RT-PCR of the TCR CDR3 relied on the HTBI primer set. TCRdb called the multiplex PCR reads again in MiXCR, with one record for every CDR3 protein. Of approximately 330,000 distinct CDR3 sequences in the sample, approximately 22% were seen once. Input material: blood. V gene TRBV18 combines with J gene TRBJ2-3, with 8 bases lining up with TRBD1. This clonotype was obtained from a woman aged 45-59 years with Graves' hyperthyroidism. The CDR3 reads CASSGGQGRGTDTQYF. In nucleotides, the CDR3 is TGTGCCAGCTCAGGAGGACAGGGACGTGGCACAGATACGCAGTATTTT.